This TCR beta chain originates from a study of shared clonotypes between healthy human individuals. Assay used: immunoSEQ multiplex PCR; TCRdb lists only in-frame clones, some missing. Of roughly 2.6 million clones in the sample, around 90% were seen once. The study, taken as a whole, reports: The sharing of 5% to 5.5% of naive CD4 clonotypes was seen across a handful of donors.

As regards this clone: Its target is not known.

The CDR3 is 11 amino acids. V lost 2 bases and J 8 bases, leaving 6 bases between the germline ends. CDR1 is GTSNPN and CDR2 is SVGIG in the germline V gene (reference sequence). This chain joins TRBV30 and TRBJ1-4; D is uncertain. The receptor comes from a man aged 18-30 years in good health. The source material was naive CD4+ T cells sorted from blood. The subset was: CD45RA+ positively selected. CDR3 protein: CAWSLREKLFF. DNA of the CDR3: TGTGCCTGGAGTCTTCGGGAAAAACTGTTTTTT.